The TCR beta chain described here comes from a study of cytomegalovirus exposure and HLA in healthy donors. Overall study context: Genotyping showed less than 85% of a few hundred donors falling in the Caucasian-associated ancestry cluster. Overall study findings and caveats: Based on reports, TCR beta sequences accurately predicted HLA-A and HLA-B alleles for most subjects. The classifier, whose performance was assessed in both the original and validation cohorts, reportedly diagnosed cytomegalovirus status with high specificity and sensitivity.

CDR1 is SGHTS, CDR2 YDEGEE, per germline. The CDR3 contains 15 residues. V shed 3 bases, J shed 5 bases, and the junction held 3 bases outside the gene matches. The PCR contained 60 Vbeta and 13 Jbeta primers. The table came from immunoSEQ multiplex PCR; TCRdb's copy has only in-frame clones and leaves some out. In the table there are about 200,000 clones, around 80% of which are singletons. Of note for this clone: Antigen specificity is unknown.

Sequencing used PBMCs. The V call is TRBV5-8, the J call TRBJ2-1, with 12 positions matching TRBD2. The sequence was obtained from a boy aged 2 to 9 in good health and CMV-seronegative. CDR3 coding DNA: TGTGCCAGCAGCTCTAGCGGGGGGGGTAACAATGAGCAGTTCTTC. Translated: CASSSSGGGNNEQFF.